The T cell receptor beta chain described here comes from a study of cytomegalovirus exposure and HLA in healthy donors. About the research overall: Falling in the Caucasian-associated ancestry cluster were roughly 80% of approximately 410 genotyped donors. Study results and limitations: The study labeled 150 to 200 TCR beta chains cytomegalovirus-associated.

PCR used 60 Vbeta primers and 13 Jbeta primers. Using immunoSEQ multiplex PCR, the repertoire was profiled, and TCRdb retains in-frame clones only, with some absent. The table lists approximately 86,000 clones, more than 65% of them singletons. Turning to this clone: Its matching antigen is unknown.

Losses at the gene ends were 1 base for V and 10 bases for J; bases not matched to a gene: 7. The length of the CDR3 is 14 residues. Germline values: CDR1 SGHNT, CDR2 YENEEA. The chain recombines TRBV11-3 with TRBJ2-1; 7 positions match TRBD1. Specimen: PBMCs. The TCR comes from a man aged 55-75 years in good health and CMV-seronegative. In nucleotides, the CDR3 is TGTGCCAGCAGCTTAGTGGGACAGCAAGGGGAGCAGTTCTTC. Amino acids: CASSLVGQQGEQFF.